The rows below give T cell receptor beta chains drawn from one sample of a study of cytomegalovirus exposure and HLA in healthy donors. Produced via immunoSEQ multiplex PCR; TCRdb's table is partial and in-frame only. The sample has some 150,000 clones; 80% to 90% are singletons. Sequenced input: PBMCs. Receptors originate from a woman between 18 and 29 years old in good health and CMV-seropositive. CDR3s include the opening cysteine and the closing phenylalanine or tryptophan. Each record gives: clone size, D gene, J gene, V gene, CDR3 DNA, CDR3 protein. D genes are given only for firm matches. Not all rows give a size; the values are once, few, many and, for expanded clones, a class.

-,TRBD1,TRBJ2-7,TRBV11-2,TGTGCCAGCAGCTTGCGAGGACAGGGGAGATACGAGCAGTACTTC,CASSLRGQGRYEQYF
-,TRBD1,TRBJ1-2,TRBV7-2,TGTGCCAGCAGCCAAGGACAGGGTAGGGGCTACACCTTC,CASSQGQGRGYTF
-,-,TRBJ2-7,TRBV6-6,TGTGCCAGCAGTTACCATCAGGGCGAGCAGTACTTC,CASSYHQGEQYF
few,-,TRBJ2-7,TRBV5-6,TGTGCCAGCAGCCCCTCCCCAGGGGACGAGCAGTACTTC,CASSPSPGDEQYF
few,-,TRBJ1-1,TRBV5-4,TGTGCCAGCAGCTCACAGGCTGTGAACACTGAAGCTTTCTTT,CASSSQAVNTEAFF
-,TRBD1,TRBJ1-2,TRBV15,TGTGCCGCTGGACAGGGGCAATATGGCTACACCTTC,CAAGQGQYGYTF
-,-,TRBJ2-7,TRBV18,TGTGCCAGCTCACCCCCCGCCCGGGGTCGGTACGAGCAGTACTTC,CASSPPARGRYEQYF
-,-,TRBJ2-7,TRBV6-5,TGTGCCAGCACGGACAACTCCTACGAGCAGTACTTC,CASTDNSYEQYF
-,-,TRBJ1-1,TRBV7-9,TGTGCCAGCAGATCCCCGACCCAGGGAACTGAAGCTTTCTTT,CASRSPTQGTEAFF
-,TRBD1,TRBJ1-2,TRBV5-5,TGTGCCAGCAGCCTAATAACAGGGGTGTATGGCTACACCTTC,CASSLITGVYGYTF
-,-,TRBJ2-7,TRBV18,TGTGCCAGCTCACCAATAACCGAAAAGCCCTACGAGCAGTACTTC,CASSPITEKPYEQYF
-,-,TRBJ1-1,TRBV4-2,TGTGCCAGCAGCCAAGACCCGTGGGGGGAGACTGAAGCTTTCTTT,CASSQDPWGETEAFF
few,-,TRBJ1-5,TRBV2,TGTGCCAGCAGGCCCTATACAGATAGCAATCAGCCCCAGCATTTT,CASRPYTDSNQPQHF
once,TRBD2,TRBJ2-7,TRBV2,TGTGCCAGCTGGGGACTATATTTCTACGAGCAGTACTTC,CASWGLYFYEQYF
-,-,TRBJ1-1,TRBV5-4,TGTGCCAGCAGCCTTGGGAGGTTAGGGGAGAACACTGAAGCTTTCTTT,CASSLGRLGENTEAFF
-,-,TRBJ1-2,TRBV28,TGTGCCAGCACCAGTGGGGACACGTTCTTTTATGGCTACACCTTC,CASTSGDTFFYGYTF
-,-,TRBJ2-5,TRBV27,TGTGCCAGCAGGGTAGCCTCATTCGAAGAGACCCAGTACTTC,CASRVASFEETQYF
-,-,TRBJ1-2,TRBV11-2,TGTGCCAGCAACAACCAAGGGGTCGTTGGTGGCTACACCTTC,CASNNQGVVGGYTF
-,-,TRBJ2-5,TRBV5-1,TGCGCCAGCAGCTCGAGTTTCCAAGAGACCCAGTACTTC,CASSSSFQETQYF
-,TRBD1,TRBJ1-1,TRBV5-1,TGCGCCAGCAGCTGGGACAGGGACACTGAAGCTTTCTTT,CASSWDRDTEAFF
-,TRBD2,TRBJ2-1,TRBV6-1,TGTGCCAGCAGTGGGCTCGGGACTAGCGGGGGGGCGTCCTACAATGAGCAGTTCTTC,CASSGLGTSGGASYNEQFF